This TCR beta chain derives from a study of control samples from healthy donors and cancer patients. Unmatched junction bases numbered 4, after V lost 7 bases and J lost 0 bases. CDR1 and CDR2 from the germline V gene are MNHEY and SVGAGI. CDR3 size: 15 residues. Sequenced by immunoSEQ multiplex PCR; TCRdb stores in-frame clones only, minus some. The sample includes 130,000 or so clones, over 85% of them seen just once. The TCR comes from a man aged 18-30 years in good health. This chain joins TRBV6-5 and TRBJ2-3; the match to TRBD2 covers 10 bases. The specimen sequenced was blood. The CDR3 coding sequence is TGTGCCAGCACTACGGGACTAGCGAGCACAGATACGCAGTATTTT. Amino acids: CASTTGLASTDTQYF.